These 10 T cell receptor beta chains were all obtained from the same sample, sequenced in a study of siplizumab effects on memory and regulatory T cells. TCRdb's copy holds only in-frame clones and misses some; the assay was immunoSEQ multiplex PCR. The data contain fewer than 100,000 clones, more than 85% of them singletons. Material for sequencing was CD8+ T cells sorted from blood. These TCRs come from a human donor in good health.

The chain joins TRBV5-1 to TRBJ2-3, with 13 bases matching TRBD2. This CDR3 has 17 residues. In germline, CDR1 is SGHRS, CDR2 YFSETQ. The ends lost 4 bases at V and 4 bases at J; junction bases unmatched: 9. CDR3 in amino acids: CASSPLWTSGSADTQYF. In DNA form, the CDR3 reads TGCGCCAGCAGCCCATTATGGACTAGCGGGAGTGCAGATACGCAGTATTTT.

The V and J genes are TRBV11-2 and TRBJ1-3; no clear D. V lost 1 base to trimming and J lost 7 bases, with 14 bases between them. The CDR3 consists of 15 residues. Germline CDR1 and CDR2: SGHAT and FQNNGV. As DNA, the CDR3 is TGTGCCAGCAGCTTAGCCCGTCCCGCGAGGAACACCATATATTTT. Protein product: CASSLARPARNTIYF.

The chain links TRBV19 to TRBJ2-3; the match to TRBD1 covers 7 bases. The germline V gene has CDR1 LNHDA and CDR2 SQIVND (reference sequence). The CDR3 has 15 residues. The V gene end was trimmed by 4 bases and the J gene end by 2 bases; junction bases not matched to a gene: 6. CDR3 sequence (DNA): TGTGCCAGTAGTACAGGGGGATACTACACAGATACGCAGTATTTT. Its translation: CASSTGGYYTDTQYF.

DNA of the CDR3: TGTGCCAGCAGTTACTCGGTGATGGGCCCCCAGCATTTT. Amino acids: CASSYSVMGPQHF. J is TRBJ1-5 and V is TRBV6-5; no firm D call. The CDR3 extends over 13 amino acids. V gave up 0 bases and J gave up 10 bases, with 10 bases separating them. The germline V gene encodes CDR1 MNHEY and CDR2 SVGAGI.

The chain uses TRBV7-9 and TRBJ2-7, with 7 bases lining up with TRBD2. Germline V gene data show CDR1 as SEHNR and CDR2 as FQNEAQ (reference sequence). The trim removed 2 bases at V and 0 bases at J, leaving 7 bases unmatched. The CDR3 runs 16 residues. CDR3 bases: TGTGCCAGCAGCTTACCGGTCGGCGGGAGCTCCTACGAGCAGTACTTC. It is translated as CASSLPVGGSSYEQYF.

This clone was observed a single time. The chain carries TRBV11-2 and TRBJ2-3, with 8 bases that match TRBD1. This CDR3 is 16 amino acids long. The J segment lost 2 bases and the V segment lost 5 bases, leaving 9 bases of the junction unmatched. The germline V gene has CDR1 SGHAT and CDR2 FQNNGV. The CDR3 region has the DNA TGTGCCAGCAGCCCCCTCCAGGGGGCTATCACAGATACGCAGTATTTT. This sequence encodes CASSPLQGAITDTQYF.

This sequence joins TRBV18 and TRBJ1-3; tentative D call: TRBD1 (5 bases). CDR1 is KGHSH, CDR2 LQKENI, per germline. The CDR3 sequence is 16 residues long. V gave up 3 bases and J gave up 4 bases, with 16 bases separating them. Here the CDR3 reads CASSPPPGPVGNTIYF. CDR3 nucleotide sequence: TGTGCCAGCTCACCGCCTCCGGGACCGGTGGGAAACACCATATATTTT.

This sequence joins TRBV5-5 and TRBJ1-5; D gene unclear. The ends were cut back, 4 bases at V and 0 bases at J, with 8 bases in the middle. The CDR3 is 14 amino acids. Per the germline V gene, CDR1 is SGHKS and CDR2 is YYEKEE (reference sequence). CDR3 DNA sequence: TGTGCCAGCAGCGCGGGGTATAGCAATCAGCCCCAGCATTTT. Translated: CASSAGYSNQPQHF.

V is TRBV7-2 and J is TRBJ2-7; D unresolved. The germline CDR1 and CDR2 sequences are SGHTA and FQGNSA. V was pared by 1 base and J by 1 base, with 8 bases between. The CDR3 is made up of 14 amino acids. CDR3 in amino acids: CASSLGGYSYEQYF. CDR3 nucleotide sequence: TGTGCCAGCAGCTTAGGCGGATATTCCTACGAGCAGTACTTC.

The V gene is TRBV7-9, the J gene TRBJ2-5, with 8 bases fitting TRBD1. The CDR3 is 16 residues long. The ends lost 5 bases at V and 0 bases at J; junction bases unmatched: 8. Germline assignment: CDR1 SEHNR and CDR2 FQNEAQ (reference sequence). CDR3 nucleotides: TGTGCCAGCAGCCACCCGGACAGGGTGAACCAAGAGACCCAGTACTTC. Translation gives CASSHPDRVNQETQYF.